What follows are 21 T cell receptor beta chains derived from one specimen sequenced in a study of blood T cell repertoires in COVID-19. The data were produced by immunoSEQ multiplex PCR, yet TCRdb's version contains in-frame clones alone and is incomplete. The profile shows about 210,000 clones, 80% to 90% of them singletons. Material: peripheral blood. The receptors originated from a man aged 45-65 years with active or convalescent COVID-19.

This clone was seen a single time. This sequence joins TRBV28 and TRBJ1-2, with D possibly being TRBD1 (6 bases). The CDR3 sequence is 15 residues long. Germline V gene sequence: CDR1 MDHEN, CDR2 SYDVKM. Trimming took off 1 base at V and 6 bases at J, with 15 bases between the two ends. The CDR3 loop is CASSLLRGGVHGYTF. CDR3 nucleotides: TGTGCCAGCAGTTTATTAAGGGGGGGAGTTCATGGCTACACCTTC.

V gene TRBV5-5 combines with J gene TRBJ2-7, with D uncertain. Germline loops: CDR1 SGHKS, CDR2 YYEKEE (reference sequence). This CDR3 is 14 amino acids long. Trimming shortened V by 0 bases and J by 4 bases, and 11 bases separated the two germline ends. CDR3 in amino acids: CASSLDSTRYEQYF. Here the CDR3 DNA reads TGTGCCAGCAGCTTGGACAGCACCCGATACGAGCAGTACTTC.

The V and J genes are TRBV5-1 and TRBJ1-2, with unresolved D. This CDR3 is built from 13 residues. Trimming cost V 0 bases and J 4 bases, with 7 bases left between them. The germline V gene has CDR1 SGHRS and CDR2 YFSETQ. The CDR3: CASSLARSYGYTF. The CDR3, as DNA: TGCGCCAGCAGCTTGGCCAGGTCCTATGGCTACACCTTC.

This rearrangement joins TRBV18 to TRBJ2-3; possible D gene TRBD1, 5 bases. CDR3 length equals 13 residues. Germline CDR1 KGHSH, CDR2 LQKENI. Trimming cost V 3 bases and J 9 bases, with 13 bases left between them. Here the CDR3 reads CASSPLGRETQYF. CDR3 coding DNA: TGTGCCAGCTCACCTTTGGGGCGAGAGACGCAGTATTTT.

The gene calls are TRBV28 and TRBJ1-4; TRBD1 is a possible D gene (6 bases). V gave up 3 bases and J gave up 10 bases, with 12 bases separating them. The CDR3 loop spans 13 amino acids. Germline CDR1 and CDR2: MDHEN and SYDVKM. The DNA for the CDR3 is TGTGCCAGCAGTTTTGTGGGCAGGGGAAAACTGTTTTTT. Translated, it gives CASSFVGRGKLFF.

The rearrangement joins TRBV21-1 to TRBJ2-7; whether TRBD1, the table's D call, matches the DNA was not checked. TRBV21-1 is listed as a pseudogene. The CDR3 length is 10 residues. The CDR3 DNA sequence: TGTGCCAGCGAGGGGGACGAGCAGTACTTC. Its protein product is CASEGDEQYF.

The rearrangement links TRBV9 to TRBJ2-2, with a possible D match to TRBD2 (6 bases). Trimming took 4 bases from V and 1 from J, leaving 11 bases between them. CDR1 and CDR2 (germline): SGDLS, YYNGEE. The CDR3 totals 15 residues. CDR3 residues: CASSSGLLNTGELFF. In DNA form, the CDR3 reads TGTGCCAGCAGCTCGGGACTCCTGAACACCGGGGAGCTGTTTTTT.

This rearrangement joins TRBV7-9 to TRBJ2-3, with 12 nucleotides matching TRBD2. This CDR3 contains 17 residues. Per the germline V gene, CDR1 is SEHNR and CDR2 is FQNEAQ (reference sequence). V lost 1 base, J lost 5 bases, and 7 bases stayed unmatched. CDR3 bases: TGTGCCAGCAGCTTAGAGCTAGCGGGGGGGCGGAGAGATACGCAGTATTTT. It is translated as CASSLELAGGRRDTQYF.

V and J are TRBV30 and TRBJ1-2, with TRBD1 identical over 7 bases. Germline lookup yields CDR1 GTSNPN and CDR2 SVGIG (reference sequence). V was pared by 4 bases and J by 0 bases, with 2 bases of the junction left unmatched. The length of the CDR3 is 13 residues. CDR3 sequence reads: CAWTTGTNYGYTF. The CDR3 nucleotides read TGTGCCTGGACGACAGGGACTAACTATGGCTACACCTTC.

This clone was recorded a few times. This CDR3 is CASSFRFVGQLYF. DNA of the CDR3: TGTGCCAGCAGCTTTCGTTTCGTGGGACAGCTGTACTTC. The gene calls are TRBV5-6 and TRBJ2-5, with 7 bases identical to TRBD1. V gave up 2 bases and J gave up 13 bases; unmatched junction bases: 11. The germline V gene has CDR1 SGHDT and CDR2 YYEEEE. The CDR3 consists of 13 residues.

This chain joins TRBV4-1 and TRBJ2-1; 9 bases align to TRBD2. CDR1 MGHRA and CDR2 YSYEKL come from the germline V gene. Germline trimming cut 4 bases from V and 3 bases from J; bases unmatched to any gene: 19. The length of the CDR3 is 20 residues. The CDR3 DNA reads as TGCGCCAGCAGCCTCCCTGGGACTAGCTCTCCTCGGGGGGGCTACAATGAGCAGTTCTTC. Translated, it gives CASSLPGTSSPRGGYNEQFF.

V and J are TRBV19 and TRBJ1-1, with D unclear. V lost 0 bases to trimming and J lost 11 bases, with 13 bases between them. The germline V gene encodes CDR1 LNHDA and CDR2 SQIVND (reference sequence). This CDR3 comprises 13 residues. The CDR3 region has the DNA TGTGCCAGTAGTATAGATCTACGGGATTCGGCTTTCTTT. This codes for CASSIDLRDSAFF.

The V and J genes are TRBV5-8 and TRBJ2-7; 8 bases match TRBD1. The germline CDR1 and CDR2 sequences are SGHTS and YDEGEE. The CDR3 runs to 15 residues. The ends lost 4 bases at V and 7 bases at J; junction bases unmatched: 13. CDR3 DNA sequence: TGTGCCAGCAGCCCCACCAACAGGGGGATAAGGGAGCAGTACGTC. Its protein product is CASSPTNRGIREQYV.

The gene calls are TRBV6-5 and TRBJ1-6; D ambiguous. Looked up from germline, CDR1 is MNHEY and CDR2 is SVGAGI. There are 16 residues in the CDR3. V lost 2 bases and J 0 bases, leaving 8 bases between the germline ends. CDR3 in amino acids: CASSYGQSSYNSPLHF. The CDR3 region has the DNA TGTGCCAGCAGTTACGGGCAGAGCTCCTATAATTCACCCCTCCACTTT.

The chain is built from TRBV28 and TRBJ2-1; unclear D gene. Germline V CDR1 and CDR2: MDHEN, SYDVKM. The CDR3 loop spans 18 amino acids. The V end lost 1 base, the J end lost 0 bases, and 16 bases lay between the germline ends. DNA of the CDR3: TGTGCCAGCAGTTTATCGCGGCTTGGGTCGAGCTCCTACAATGAGCAGTTCTTC. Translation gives CASSLSRLGSSSYNEQFF. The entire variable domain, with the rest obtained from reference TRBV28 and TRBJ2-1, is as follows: DVKVTQSSRYLVKRTGEKVFLECVQDMDHENMFWYRQDPGLGLRLIYFSYDVKMKEKGDIPEGYSVSREKKERFSLILESASTNQTSMYLCASSLSRLGSSSYNEQFFGPGTRLTVL.

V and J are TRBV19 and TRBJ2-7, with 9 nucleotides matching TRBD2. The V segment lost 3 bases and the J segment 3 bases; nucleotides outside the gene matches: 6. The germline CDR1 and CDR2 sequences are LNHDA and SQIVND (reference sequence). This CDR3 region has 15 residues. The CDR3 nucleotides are TGTGCCAGTAGTATGACTAGCGGAGATCTCTACGAGCAGTACTTC. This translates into CASSMTSGDLYEQYF.

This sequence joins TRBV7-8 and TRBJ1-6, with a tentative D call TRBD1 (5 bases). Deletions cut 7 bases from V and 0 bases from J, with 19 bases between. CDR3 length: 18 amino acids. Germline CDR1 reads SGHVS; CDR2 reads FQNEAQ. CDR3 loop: CASTALGGGGSYNSPLHF. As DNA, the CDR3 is TGTGCCAGCACCGCCCTCGGGGGAGGTGGCTCCTATAATTCACCCCTCCACTTT.

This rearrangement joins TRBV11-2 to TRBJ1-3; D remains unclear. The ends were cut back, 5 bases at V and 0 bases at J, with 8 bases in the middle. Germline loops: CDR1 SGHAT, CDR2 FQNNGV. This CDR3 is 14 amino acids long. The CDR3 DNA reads TGTGCCAGCAGCCAATTGTCCTCTGGAAACACCATATATTTT. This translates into CASSQLSSGNTIYF.

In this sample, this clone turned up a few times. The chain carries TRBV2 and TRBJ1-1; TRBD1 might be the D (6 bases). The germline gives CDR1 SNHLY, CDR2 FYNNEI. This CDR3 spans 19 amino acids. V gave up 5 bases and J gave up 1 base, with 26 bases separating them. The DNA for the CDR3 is TGTGCCAGCAGTTCCATAGACGCCGGGACACGAAACCAGAACACTGAAGCTTTCTTT. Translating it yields CASSSIDAGTRNQNTEAFF.

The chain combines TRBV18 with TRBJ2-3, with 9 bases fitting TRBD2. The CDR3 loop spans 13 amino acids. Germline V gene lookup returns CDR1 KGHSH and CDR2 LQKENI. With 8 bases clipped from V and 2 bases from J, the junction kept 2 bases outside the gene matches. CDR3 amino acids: CASGTSLTDTQYF. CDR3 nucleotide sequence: TGTGCCAGCGGGACTAGCCTCACAGATACGCAGTATTTT.

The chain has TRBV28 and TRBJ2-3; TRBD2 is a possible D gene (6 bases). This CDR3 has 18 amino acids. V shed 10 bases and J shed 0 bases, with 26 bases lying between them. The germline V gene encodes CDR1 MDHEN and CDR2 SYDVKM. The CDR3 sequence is CATSGPRAGTSSTDTQYF. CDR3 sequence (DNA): TGTGCCACCTCTGGTCCTCGGGCGGGAACTTCTAGCACAGATACGCAGTATTTT.